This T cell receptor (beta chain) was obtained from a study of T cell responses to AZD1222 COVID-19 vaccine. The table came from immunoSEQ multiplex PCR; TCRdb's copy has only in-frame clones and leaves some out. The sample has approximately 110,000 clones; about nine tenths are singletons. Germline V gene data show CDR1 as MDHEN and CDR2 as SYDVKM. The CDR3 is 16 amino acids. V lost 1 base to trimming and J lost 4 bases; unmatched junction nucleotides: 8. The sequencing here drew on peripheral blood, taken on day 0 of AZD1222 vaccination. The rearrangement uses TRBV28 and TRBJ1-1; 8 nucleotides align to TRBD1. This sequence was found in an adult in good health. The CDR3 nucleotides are TGTGCCAGCAGTTTATTTCCCAGGACAGGGAGCACTGAAGCTTTCTTT. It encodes CASSLFPRTGSTEAFF. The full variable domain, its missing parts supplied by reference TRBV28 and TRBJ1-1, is DVKVTQSSRYLVKRTGEKVFLECVQDMDHENMFWYRQDPGLGLRLIYFSYDVKMKEKGDIPEGYSVSREKKERFSLILESASTNQTSMYLCASSLFPRTGSTEAFFGQGTRLTVV.